This T cell receptor (beta chain) came from a study of blood T cell repertoires in COVID-19. Clones were read by immunoSEQ multiplex PCR, and TCRdb kept only the in-frame ones, dropping some. The repertoire consists of approximately 300,000 clones, with about four fifths occurring once and the leading ten covering 15% to 18%. This clone appeared a single time. The junction departs from the called germline gene at one end, perhaps through a read error. Sequencing was carried out using peripheral blood. The clonotype comes from a person between 65 and 79 years old with COVID-19, enrolled during active disease.

The CDR3 region is CASSQQTTNERLFF. In DNA, the CDR3 is TGCGCCAGCAGCCAGCAAACAACTAATGAAAGACTGTTTTTT. The chain joins TRBV4-1 to TRBJ1-4; D is unclear. CDR1 and CDR2 from the germline V gene are MGHRA and YSYEKL. The CDR3 sequence is 14 residues long.